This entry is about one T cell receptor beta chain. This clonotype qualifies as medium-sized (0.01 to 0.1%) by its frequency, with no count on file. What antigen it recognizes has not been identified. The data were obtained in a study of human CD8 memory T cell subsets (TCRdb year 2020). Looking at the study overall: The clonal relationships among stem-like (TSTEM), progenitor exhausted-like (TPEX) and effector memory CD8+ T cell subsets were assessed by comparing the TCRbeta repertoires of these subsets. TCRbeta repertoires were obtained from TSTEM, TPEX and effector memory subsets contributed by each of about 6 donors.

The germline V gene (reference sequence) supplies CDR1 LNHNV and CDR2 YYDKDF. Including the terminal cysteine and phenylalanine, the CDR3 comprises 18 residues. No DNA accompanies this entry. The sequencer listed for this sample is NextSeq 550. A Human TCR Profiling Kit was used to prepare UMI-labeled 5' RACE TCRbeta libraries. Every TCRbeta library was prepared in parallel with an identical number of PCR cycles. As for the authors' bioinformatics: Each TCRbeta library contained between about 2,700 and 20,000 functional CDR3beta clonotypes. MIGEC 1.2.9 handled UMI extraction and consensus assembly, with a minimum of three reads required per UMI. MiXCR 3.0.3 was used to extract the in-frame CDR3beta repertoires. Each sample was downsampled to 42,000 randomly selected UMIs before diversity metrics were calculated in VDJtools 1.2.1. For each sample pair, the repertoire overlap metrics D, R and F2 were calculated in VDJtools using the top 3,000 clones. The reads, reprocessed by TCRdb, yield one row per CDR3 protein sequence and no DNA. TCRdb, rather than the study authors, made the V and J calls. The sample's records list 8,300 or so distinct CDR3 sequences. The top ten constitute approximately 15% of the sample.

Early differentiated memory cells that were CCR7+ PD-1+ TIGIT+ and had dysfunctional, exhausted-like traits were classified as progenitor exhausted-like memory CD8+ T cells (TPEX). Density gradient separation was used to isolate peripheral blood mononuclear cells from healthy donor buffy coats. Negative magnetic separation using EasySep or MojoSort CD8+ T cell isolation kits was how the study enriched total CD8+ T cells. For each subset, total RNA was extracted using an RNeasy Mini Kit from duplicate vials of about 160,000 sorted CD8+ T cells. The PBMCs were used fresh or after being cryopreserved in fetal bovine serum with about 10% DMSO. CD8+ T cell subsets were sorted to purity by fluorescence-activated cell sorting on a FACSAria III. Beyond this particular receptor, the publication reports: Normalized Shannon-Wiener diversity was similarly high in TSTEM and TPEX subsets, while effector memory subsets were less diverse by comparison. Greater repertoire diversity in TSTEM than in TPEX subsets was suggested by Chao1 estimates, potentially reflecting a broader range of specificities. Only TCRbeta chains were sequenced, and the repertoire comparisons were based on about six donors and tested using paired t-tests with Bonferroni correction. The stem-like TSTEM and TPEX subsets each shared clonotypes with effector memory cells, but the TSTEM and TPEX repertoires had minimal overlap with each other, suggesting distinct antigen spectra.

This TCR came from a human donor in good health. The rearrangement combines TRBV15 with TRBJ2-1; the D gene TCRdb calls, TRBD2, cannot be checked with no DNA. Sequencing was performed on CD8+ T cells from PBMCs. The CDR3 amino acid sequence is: CATSRVGMGAGAYNEQFF. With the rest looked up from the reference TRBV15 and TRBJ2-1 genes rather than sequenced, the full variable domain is DAMVIQNPRYQVTQFGKPVTLSCSQTLNHNVMYWYQQKSSQAPKLLFHYYDKDFNNEADTPDNFQSRRPNTSFCFLDIRSPGLGDTAMYLCATSRVGMGAGAYNEQFFGPGTRLTVL.